This entry describes one T cell receptor beta chain. The antigen is not known. TCRdb used MiXCR to reprocess the reads, holding one entry per CDR3 protein. The sample includes under 800,000 distinct CDR3 sequences, roughly 24% of them seen just once. This sample is drawn from a study of T cell repertoires in cytomegalovirus infection. At the level of the study: Indications of both CMV infection and matching HLA type were provided by public TCR beta signatures. Study results and caveats: Ex vivo, HLA-C-restricted CMV-specific TCR beta clonotypes prevailed over the rest of the response. People with CMV and the relevant HLA were identified by cumulative public TCR beta family frequency.

The TCR comes from a human donor in good health (CMV status not recorded). Some clones in this sample may be carry-over from other donors' samples. Sequenced sample: CD8+ T cells from PBMCs.

Here the CDR3 reads CASSKTGGAITEAFF. Written as DNA, the CDR3 is TGTGCCAGCAGTAAAACAGGGGGCGCGATCACTGAAGCTTTCTTT. The V gene is TRBV28, the J gene TRBJ1-1; TRBD1 matches 9 bases. The CDR3 runs to 15 residues. The J segment lost 4 bases and the V segment lost 5 bases, leaving 8 bases of the junction unmatched. CDR1 and CDR2 (germline): MDHEN, SYDVKM.